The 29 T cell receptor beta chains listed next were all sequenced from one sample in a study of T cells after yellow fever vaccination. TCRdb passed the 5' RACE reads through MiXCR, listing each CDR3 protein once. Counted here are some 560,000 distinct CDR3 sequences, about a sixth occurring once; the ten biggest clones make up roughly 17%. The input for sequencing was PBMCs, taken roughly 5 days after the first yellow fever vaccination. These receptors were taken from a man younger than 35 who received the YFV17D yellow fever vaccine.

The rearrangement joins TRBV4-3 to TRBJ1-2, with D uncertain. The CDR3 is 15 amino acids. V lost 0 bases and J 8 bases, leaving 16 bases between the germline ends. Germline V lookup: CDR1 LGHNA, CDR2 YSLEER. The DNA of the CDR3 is TGCGCCAGCAGCCAAGACGGACGCCCGATAGGAGGCTACACCTTC. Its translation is CASSQDGRPIGGYTF.

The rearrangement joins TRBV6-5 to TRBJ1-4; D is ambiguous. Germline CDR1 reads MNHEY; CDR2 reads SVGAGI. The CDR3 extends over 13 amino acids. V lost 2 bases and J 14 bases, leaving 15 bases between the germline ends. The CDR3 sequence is CASSYGLGRALFF. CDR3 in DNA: TGTGCCAGCAGTTACGGACTCGGCCGGGCCCTGTTTTTT.

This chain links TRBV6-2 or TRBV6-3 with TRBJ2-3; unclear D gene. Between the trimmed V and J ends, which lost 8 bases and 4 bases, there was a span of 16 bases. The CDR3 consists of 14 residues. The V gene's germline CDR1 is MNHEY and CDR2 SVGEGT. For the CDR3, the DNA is TGTGCCAGCCGAGCTTGGGGATCTCCAGATACGCAGTATTTT. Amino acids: CASRAWGSPDTQYF.

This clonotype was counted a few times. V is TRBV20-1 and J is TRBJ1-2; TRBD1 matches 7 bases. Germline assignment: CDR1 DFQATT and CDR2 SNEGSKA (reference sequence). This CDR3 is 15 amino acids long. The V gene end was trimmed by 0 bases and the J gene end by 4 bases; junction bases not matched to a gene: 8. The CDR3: CSARDWSGTVYGYTF. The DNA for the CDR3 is TGCAGTGCTAGAGACTGGAGCGGGACAGTCTATGGCTACACCTTC.

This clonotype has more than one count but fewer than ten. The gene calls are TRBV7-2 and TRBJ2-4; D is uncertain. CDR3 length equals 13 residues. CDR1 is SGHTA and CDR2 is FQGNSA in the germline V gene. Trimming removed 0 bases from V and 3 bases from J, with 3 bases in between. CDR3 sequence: CASSLAVKNIQYF. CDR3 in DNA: TGTGCCAGCAGCTTAGCCGTCAAAAACATTCAGTACTTC.

The CDR3 DNA follows: TGTGCCAGCAGCTTGTCCGGGCCACCGGACGCGGATGGCTACACCTTC. Protein product: CASSLSGPPDADGYTF. The rearrangement joins TRBV7-6 to TRBJ1-2; the D is unclear. The ends were cut back, 3 bases at V and 6 bases at J, with 20 bases in the middle. This CDR3 has 16 residues. Germline CDR1 SGHVS, CDR2 FNYEAQ.

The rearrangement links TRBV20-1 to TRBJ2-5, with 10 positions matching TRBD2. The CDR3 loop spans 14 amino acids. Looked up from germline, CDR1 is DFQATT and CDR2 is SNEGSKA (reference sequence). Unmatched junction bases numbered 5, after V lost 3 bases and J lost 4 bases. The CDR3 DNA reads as TGCAGTGCTAGGCCAGCGGGGGGGCGAGAGACCCAGTACTTC. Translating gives CSARPAGGRETQYF.

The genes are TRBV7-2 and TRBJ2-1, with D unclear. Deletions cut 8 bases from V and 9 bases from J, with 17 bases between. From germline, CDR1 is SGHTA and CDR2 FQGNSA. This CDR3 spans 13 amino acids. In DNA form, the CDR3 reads TGTGCCAGCTCACCCCCCAATCCCCGTGAGCAGTTCTTC. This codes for CASSPPNPREQFF.

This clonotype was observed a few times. DNA for the CDR3: TGTGCCAGCAGTGTAGACAGGGGTGAGCAGTTCTTC. Its protein is CASSVDRGEQFF. This chain uses TRBV2 with TRBJ2-1; 8 bases align to TRBD1. Unmatched junction bases numbered 2, after V lost 4 bases and J lost 9 bases. Per the germline V gene, CDR1 is SNHLY and CDR2 is FYNNEI. The CDR3 runs 12 residues.

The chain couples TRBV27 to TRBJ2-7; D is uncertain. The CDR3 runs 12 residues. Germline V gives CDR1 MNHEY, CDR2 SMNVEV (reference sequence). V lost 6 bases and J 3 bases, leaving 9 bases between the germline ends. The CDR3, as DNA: TGTGCCAGCAGCGACAACTTCTACGAGCAGTACTTC. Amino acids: CASSDNFYEQYF.

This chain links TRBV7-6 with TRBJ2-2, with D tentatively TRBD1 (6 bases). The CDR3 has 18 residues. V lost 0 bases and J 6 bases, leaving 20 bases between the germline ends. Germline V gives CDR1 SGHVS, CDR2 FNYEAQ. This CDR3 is CASSLALRQEVDSGELFF. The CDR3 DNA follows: TGTGCCAGCAGCTTAGCGCTCAGACAGGAGGTTGATTCCGGGGAGCTGTTTTTT.

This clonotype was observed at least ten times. The CDR3 bases are TGTGCCAGCAGATTAAGGATCTACGAGCAGTACGTC. Encoded protein: CASRLRIYEQYV. The chain recombines TRBV7-9 with TRBJ2-7, with D unresolved. The CDR3 sequence is 12 residues long. CDR1 and CDR2 (germline): SEHNR, FQNEAQ (reference sequence). Trimming took off 6 bases at V and 3 bases at J, with 9 bases between the two ends.

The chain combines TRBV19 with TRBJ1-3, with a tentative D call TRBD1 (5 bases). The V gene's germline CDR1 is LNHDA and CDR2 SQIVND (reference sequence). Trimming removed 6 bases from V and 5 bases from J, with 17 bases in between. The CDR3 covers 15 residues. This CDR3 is CASRPRVDSRNTIYF. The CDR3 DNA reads TGTGCCAGTAGGCCCAGGGTCGACAGCCGAAACACCATATATTTT. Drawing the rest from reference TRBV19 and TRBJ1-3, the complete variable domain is DGGITQSPKYLFRKEGQNVTLSCEQNLNHDAMYWYRQDPGQGLRLIYYSQIVNDFQKGDIAEGYSVSREKKESFPLTVTSAQKNPTAFYLCASRPRVDSRNTIYFGEGSWLTVV.

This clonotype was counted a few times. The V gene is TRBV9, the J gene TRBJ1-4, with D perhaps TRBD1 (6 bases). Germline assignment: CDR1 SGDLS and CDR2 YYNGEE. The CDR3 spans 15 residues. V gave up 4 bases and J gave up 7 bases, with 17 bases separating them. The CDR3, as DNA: TGTGCCAGCAGCCCCCGGGGGGGGGCAGGTGAAAAACTGTTTTTT. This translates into CASSPRGGAGEKLFF. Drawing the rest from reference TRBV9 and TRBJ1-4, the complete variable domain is DSGVTQTPKHLITATGQRVTLRCSPRSGDLSVYWYQQSLDQGLQFLIQYYNGEERAKGNILERFSAQQFPDLHSELNLSSLELGDSALYFCASSPRGGAGEKLFFGSGTQLSVL.

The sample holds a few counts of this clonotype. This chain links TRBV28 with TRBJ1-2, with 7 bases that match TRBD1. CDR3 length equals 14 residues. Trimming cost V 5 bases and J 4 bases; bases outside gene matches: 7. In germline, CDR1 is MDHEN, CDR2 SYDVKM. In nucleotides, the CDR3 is TGTGCCAGCAGTCCGGCGGGACAGACCTATGGCTACACCTTC. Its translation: CASSPAGQTYGYTF.

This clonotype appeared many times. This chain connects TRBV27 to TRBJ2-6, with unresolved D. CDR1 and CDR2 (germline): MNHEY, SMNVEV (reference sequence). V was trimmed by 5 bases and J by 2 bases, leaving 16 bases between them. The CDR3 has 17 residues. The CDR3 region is CASSPMVGVAGANVLTF. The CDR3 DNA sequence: TGTGCCAGCAGTCCCATGGTGGGTGTCGCTGGGGCCAACGTCCTGACTTTC.

The CDR3 is CSASQQGHEQFF. The CDR3, as DNA: TGCAGTGCTAGCCAACAGGGTCATGAGCAGTTCTTC. This rearrangement joins TRBV20-1 to TRBJ2-1; a weak D match, TRBD1 (6 bases). The CDR3 runs 12 residues. Per germline, CDR1 DFQATT and CDR2 SNEGSKA (reference sequence). V gave up 3 bases and J gave up 8 bases, with 11 bases separating them.

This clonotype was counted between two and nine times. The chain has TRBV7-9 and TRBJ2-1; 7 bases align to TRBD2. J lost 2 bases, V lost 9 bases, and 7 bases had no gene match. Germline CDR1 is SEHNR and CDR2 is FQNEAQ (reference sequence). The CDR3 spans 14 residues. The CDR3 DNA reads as TGTGCCAGTAACCGGGGGGAGGCCTACAATGAGCAGTTCTTC. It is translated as CASNRGEAYNEQFF.

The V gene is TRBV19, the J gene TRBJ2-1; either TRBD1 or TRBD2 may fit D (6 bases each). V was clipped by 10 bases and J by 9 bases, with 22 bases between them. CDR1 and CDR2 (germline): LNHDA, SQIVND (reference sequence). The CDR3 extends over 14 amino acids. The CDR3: CATSEGGGRGEQFF. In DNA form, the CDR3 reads TGTGCCACCTCCGAGGGGGGTGGGCGGGGTGAGCAGTTCTTC.

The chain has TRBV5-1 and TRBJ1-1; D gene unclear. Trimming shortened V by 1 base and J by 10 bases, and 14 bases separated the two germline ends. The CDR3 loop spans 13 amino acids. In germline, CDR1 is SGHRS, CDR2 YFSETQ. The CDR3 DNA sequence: TGCGCCAGCAGCTTGAAGTCGAACCGTGGAGCTTTCTTT. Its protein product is CASSLKSNRGAFF.

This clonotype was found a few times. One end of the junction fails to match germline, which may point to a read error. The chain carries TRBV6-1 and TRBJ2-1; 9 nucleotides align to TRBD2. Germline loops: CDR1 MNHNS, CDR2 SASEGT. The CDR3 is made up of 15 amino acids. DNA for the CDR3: TGTGCCAGCAGGGAAGAGCGGGGGGCCCTTAGTGAGCAGTTCTTC. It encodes CASREERGALSEQFF.

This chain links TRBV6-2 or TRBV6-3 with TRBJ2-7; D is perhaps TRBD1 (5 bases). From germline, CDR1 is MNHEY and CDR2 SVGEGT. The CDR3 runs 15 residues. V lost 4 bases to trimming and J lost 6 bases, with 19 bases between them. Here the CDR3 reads CASSFPWAGQSEQYF. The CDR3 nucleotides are TGTGCCAGCAGTTTCCCGTGGGCAGGGCAGTCCGAGCAGTACTTC.

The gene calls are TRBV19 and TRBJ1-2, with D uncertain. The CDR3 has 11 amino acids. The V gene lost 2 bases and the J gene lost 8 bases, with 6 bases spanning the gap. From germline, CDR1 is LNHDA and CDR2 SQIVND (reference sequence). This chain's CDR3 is CASSILGGYTF. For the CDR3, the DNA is TGTGCCAGTAGTATATTAGGAGGCTACACCTTC.

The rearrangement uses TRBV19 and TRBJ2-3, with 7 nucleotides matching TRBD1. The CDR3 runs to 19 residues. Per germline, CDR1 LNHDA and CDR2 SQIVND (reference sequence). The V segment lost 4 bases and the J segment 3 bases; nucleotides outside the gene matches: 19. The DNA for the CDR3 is TGTGCCAGTAGTACAGGCCCTTGGGACAGTGCCCTTAAAACAGATACGCAGTATTTT. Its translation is CASSTGPWDSALKTDTQYF.

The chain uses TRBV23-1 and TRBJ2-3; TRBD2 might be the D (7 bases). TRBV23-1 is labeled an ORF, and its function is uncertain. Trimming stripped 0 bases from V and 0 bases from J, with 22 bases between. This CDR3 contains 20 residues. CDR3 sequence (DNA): TGCGCCAGCAGTCAATCCCTTCCGGGGGGCCTCTGCCATAGCACAGATACGCAGTATTTT. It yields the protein CASSQSLPGGLCHSTDTQYF.

The CDR3 DNA reads as TGTGCCAGCTCGCCCGGAAACGAGTTCTACGGCTACACCTTC. This gives the protein CASSPGNEFYGYTF. The chain employs TRBV18 and TRBJ1-2; D unclear. The length of the CDR3 is 14 residues. Per the germline V gene, CDR1 is KGHSH and CDR2 is LQKENI. V dropped 6 bases and J dropped 8 bases, with 19 bases sitting between them.

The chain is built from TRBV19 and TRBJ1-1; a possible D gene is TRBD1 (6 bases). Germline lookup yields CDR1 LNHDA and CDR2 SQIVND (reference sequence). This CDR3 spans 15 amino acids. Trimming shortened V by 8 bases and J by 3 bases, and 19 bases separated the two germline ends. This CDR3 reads CASQLTGRGDTEAFF. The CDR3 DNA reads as TGTGCCAGTCAACTCACAGGGAGAGGGGACACTGAAGCTTTCTTT.

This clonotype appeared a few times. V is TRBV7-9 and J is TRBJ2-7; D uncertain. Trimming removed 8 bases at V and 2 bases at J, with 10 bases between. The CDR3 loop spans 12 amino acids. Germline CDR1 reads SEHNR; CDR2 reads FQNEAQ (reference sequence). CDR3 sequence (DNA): TGTGCCAGCGGCAGGACCACCTACGAGCAGTACTTC. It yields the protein CASGRTTYEQYF.

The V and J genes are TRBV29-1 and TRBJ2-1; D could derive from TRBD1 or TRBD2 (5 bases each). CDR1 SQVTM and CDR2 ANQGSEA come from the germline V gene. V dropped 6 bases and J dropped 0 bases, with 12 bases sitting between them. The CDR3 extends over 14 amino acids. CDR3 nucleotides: TGCAGCGTCGGTAGAGGGGACTCCTACAATGAGCAGTTCTTC. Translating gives CSVGRGDSYNEQFF.